What follows are 20 T cell receptor beta chains derived from one specimen sequenced in a study of cytomegalovirus exposure and HLA in healthy donors. The PCR was carried out with 60 Vbeta primers and 13 Jbeta primers. Generated by immunoSEQ multiplex PCR, the TCRdb table keeps only in-frame clones and is missing some. This table has over 95,000 clones, approximately 76% appearing once. Sequenced sample: PBMCs. The source is a man aged 35 to 55 in good health and CMV-seronegative.

A single count supports this clone. The gene calls are TRBV9 and TRBJ1-1; the D is unclear. The CDR3 loop spans 14 amino acids. CDR1 is SGDLS and CDR2 is YYNGEE in the germline V gene. Trimming pared 0 bases from V and 1 base from J, leaving 7 bases between. In nucleotides, the CDR3 is TGTGCCAGCAGCGTAGTTGGAGGGAACACTGAAGCTTTCTTT. It yields the protein CASSVVGGNTEAFF.

The genes are TRBV7-8 and TRBJ2-5, with D maybe TRBD1 (6 bases). The CDR3 length is 15 residues. Deletions cut 4 bases from V and 1 base from J, with 13 bases between. Germline V gene sequence: CDR1 SGHVS, CDR2 FQNEAQ. DNA of the CDR3: TGTGCCAGCAGCTCGCGACGGACAGTCCAAGAGACCCAGTACTTC. Translating it yields CASSSRRTVQETQYF.

This chain joins TRBV10-3 and TRBJ2-1; TRBD1 matches 9 bases. CDR1 ENHRY and CDR2 SYGVKD come from the germline V gene. V dropped 8 bases and J dropped 5; count of bases not matched to a gene: 7. The length of the CDR3 is 14 residues. CDR3 nucleotides: TGTGCCATCGAACAGGGGGCCGGTAACAATGAGCAGTTCTTC. It translates to CAIEQGAGNNEQFF.

The chain has TRBV21-1 and TRBJ2-5; no DNA check was done on the table's D call, TRBD1. TRBV21-1 is a pseudogene. The CDR3 length is 15 residues. The chain's CDR3 is CASSTLRDSQETQYF. As DNA, the CDR3 is TGTGCCAGCAGCACACTACGGGACAGCCAAGAGACCCAGTACTTC.

This clone was seen a handful of times. The chain is built from TRBV25-1 and TRBJ2-1; a possible D gene is TRBD2 (6 bases). The germline gives CDR1 MGHDK, CDR2 SYGVNS. The CDR3 sequence is 14 residues long. Trimming took off 2 bases at V and 4 bases at J, with 9 bases between the two ends. DNA for the CDR3: TGTGCCAGCAGTGAACCCGGGAGATACAATGAGCAGTTCTTC. Residues: CASSEPGRYNEQFF.

A single count supports this clone. The genes are TRBV6-5 and TRBJ2-5; a weak D match, TRBD1 (6 bases). CDR3 size: 13 residues. Deletions cut 6 bases from V and 4 bases from J, with 12 bases between. Germline V gene sequence: CDR1 MNHEY, CDR2 SVGAGI. This chain's CDR3 is CASRRDIGETQYF. CDR3 in DNA: TGTGCCAGCAGAAGGGACATCGGAGAGACCCAGTACTTC.

The V gene is TRBV5-4, the J gene TRBJ2-1; 8 nucleotides match TRBD1. V was clipped by 4 bases and J by 1 base; unmatched bases: 7. The CDR3 spans 16 residues. CDR1 SGHNT and CDR2 YYREEE come from the germline V gene (reference sequence). Here the CDR3 reads CASSERDRLSYNEQFF. The CDR3 coding sequence is TGTGCCAGCAGCGAGAGGGACAGGCTATCCTACAATGAGCAGTTCTTC.

This clone was recorded only once. The chain links TRBV6-5 to TRBJ2-7, with D hard to call. The germline V gene has CDR1 MNHEY and CDR2 SVGAGI. V shed 8 bases and J shed 4 bases, with 9 bases lying between them. CDR3 size: 11 residues. The CDR3 protein is CASAYEYEQYF. DNA for the CDR3: TGTGCCAGCGCGTACGAGTACGAGCAGTACTTC.

The chain is built from TRBV4-3 and TRBJ2-2; the D gene is possibly TRBD1 (5 bases). CDR1 LGHNA and CDR2 YSLEER come from the germline V gene. Trimming took 5 bases from V and 2 from J, leaving 12 bases between them. The CDR3 totals 15 residues. This CDR3 is CASSFRDFNTGELFF. DNA for the CDR3: TGCGCCAGCAGCTTCAGGGATTTCAACACCGGGGAGCTGTTTTTT.

Written as DNA, the CDR3 is TGTGCCAGTATAACAGGGGGAGGGACTGAAGCTTTCTTT. The encoded protein is CASITGGGTEAFF. The genes are TRBV6-5 and TRBJ1-1; TRBD1 aligns across 8 bases. J lost 5 bases, V lost 9 bases, and 8 bases had no gene match. The germline V gene has CDR1 MNHEY and CDR2 SVGAGI. The CDR3 loop spans 13 amino acids.

The chain links TRBV7-8 to TRBJ2-7; 8 bases map to TRBD1. Germline V gene lookup returns CDR1 SGHVS and CDR2 FQNEAQ. The V gene end was trimmed by 5 bases and the J gene end by 5 bases; junction bases not matched to a gene: 14. This CDR3 spans 16 amino acids. CDR3 in amino acids: CASSTTPRGRFNEQYF. In DNA form, the CDR3 reads TGTGCCAGCAGCACAACCCCCAGGGGGCGCTTCAACGAGCAGTACTTC.

The chain carries TRBV19 and TRBJ1-4, with 7 bases matching TRBD1. Trimming took 7 bases from V and 3 from J; bases not matched to a gene: 11. Germline CDR1 reads LNHDA; CDR2 reads SQIVND (reference sequence). This CDR3 spans 16 amino acids. The CDR3 sequence: CASTHQRGRSNEKLFF. Written as DNA, the CDR3 is TGTGCCAGTACCCACCAGAGGGGGCGGTCTAATGAAAAACTGTTTTTT.

The rearrangement joins TRBV7-2 to TRBJ1-4; possibly TRBD1 for D (6 bases). V was shortened by 5 bases and J by 4 bases, with 14 bases between the two germline ends. Germline V gene data show CDR1 as SGHTA and CDR2 as FQGNSA. There are 15 residues in the CDR3. CDR3 amino acids: CASSPPARGNEKLFF. In DNA form, the CDR3 reads TGTGCCAGCAGCCCGCCCGCCAGGGGTAATGAAAAACTGTTTTTT.

This clone was seen just once. The rearrangement links TRBV28 to TRBJ2-3; the D gene is possibly TRBD2 (6 bases). From germline, CDR1 is MDHEN and CDR2 SYDVKM. The CDR3 extends over 13 amino acids. Trimming shortened V by 5 bases and J by 10 bases, and 16 bases separated the two germline ends. DNA for the CDR3: TGTGCCAGCAGTGTGACTAGGATGTTCTCGCAGTATTTT. It translates to CASSVTRMFSQYF.

The V and J genes are TRBV7-3 and TRBJ2-7, with 9 bases identical to TRBD2. Germline CDR1 SGHTA, CDR2 FQGTGA. The V gene end was trimmed by 8 bases and the J gene end by 4 bases; junction bases not matched to a gene: 12. The CDR3 runs 15 residues. Here the CDR3 reads CASSISGGQLYEQYF. The CDR3 DNA sequence: TGTGCCAGCTCGATTAGCGGGGGCCAGTTGTACGAGCAGTACTTC.

The J gene is TRBJ2-7, the V gene TRBV29-1; D may be TRBD1 (5 bases). With 4 bases removed from V and 3 bases from J, the gap between germline ends came to 16 bases. This CDR3 is 14 amino acids long. CDR1 SQVTM and CDR2 ANQGSEA come from the germline V gene. The CDR3 loop reads CSVVISETDYEQYF. DNA of the CDR3: TGCAGCGTTGTGATCAGCGAGACAGACTACGAGCAGTACTTC.

This chain connects TRBV5-1 to TRBJ2-7; the match to TRBD1 covers 9 bases. With V trimmed by 5 bases and J by 3 bases, 9 bases remained unmatched. Germline-derived CDR1 and CDR2 are SGHRS and YFSETQ. The CDR3 loop spans 15 amino acids. This CDR3 reads CASSPTGGLIYEQYF. The CDR3 DNA reads TGCGCCAGCAGTCCTACAGGGGGCCTTATCTACGAGCAGTACTTC.

The chain recombines TRBV19 with TRBJ1-3; a possible D gene is TRBD1 (6 bases). V shed 8 bases and J shed 1 base, with 15 bases lying between them. The CDR3 runs to 15 residues. The germline gives CDR1 LNHDA, CDR2 SQIVND (reference sequence). CDR3 bases: TGTGCCAGTTCCCAGGGGCCGGGTTCTGGAAACACCATATATTTT. Residues: CASSQGPGSGNTIYF.

V and J are TRBV6-6 and TRBJ2-5; weak D call: TRBD1 (5 bases). The DNA matches TRBJ2-7 better at its end, which makes the J call doubtful. Germline-derived CDR1 and CDR2 are MNHNY and SVGAGI (reference sequence). The CDR3 consists of 13 residues. The CDR3 region is CASSYGRESEQYF. CDR3 DNA: TGTGCCAGCAGTTACGGCAGGGAAAGCGAGCAGTACTTC.

For the CDR3, the DNA is TGTGCCTGGAGTCAAGGACAGGGGGCCAAAAACATTCAGTACTTC. It specifies CAWSQGQGAKNIQYF. This chain joins TRBV30 and TRBJ2-4; 9 bases agree with TRBD1. The ends lost 2 bases at V and 1 base at J; junction bases unmatched: 3. The CDR3 is made up of 15 amino acids. Looked up from germline, CDR1 is GTSNPN and CDR2 is SVGIG (reference sequence). Full variable domain (outside the CDR3, taken from reference TRBV30 and TRBJ2-4): SQTIHQWPATLVQPVGSPLSLECTVEGTSNPNLYWYRQAAGRGLQLLFYSVGIGQISSEVPQNLSASRPQDRQFILSSKKLLLSDSGFYLCAWSQGQGAKNIQYFGAGTRLSVL.